This T cell receptor beta chain was sequenced during a study of blood T cell repertoires in COVID-19. Study-wide background: The study drew acute and convalescent COVID-19 samples from the United States, Italy and Spain. PBMCs, B-cell-depleted T cells, or T cells were the source of the cDNA or gDNA that made up the material.

In the authors' workflow: Reference gene primer amplification yielded estimated nucleated cell counts. The table came from immunoSEQ multiplex PCR; TCRdb's copy has only in-frame clones and leaves some out. The V and J calls and clone size were taken over from that table, and D and trimming were inferred from the DNA. The table shows approximately 10,000 clones, with about 90% occurring only once. V lost 9 bases, J lost 5 bases, and 17 bases lay in between. CDR1 and CDR2 (germline): SGHNT, YYREEE (reference sequence). The CDR3 runs 13 residues. J is TRBJ2-5 and V is TRBV5-4, with D perhaps matching TRBD2 (5 bases). The sequencing input was peripheral blood. The sequence came from a human donor in a cohort sampled during active COVID-19. The CDR3 DNA follows: TGTGCCACCAAACGGGAAATAGGGGAGACCCAGTACTTC. It yields the protein CATKREIGETQYF.